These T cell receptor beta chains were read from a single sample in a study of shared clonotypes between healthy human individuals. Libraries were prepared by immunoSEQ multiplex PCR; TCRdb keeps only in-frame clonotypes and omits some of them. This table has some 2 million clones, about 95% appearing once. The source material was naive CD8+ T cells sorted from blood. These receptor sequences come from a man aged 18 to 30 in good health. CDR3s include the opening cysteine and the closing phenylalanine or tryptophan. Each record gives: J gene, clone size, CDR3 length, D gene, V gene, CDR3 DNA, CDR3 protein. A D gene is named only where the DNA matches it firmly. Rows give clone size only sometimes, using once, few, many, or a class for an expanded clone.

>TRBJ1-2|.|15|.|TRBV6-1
TGTGCCAGCAGTGAAACGGGACTCCGTTTGGATGGCTACACCTTC
CASSETGLRLDGYTF
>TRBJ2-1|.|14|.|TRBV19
TGTGCCAGTAGTATAGCGTCCTACTACAATGAGCAGTTCTTC
CASSIASYYNEQFF
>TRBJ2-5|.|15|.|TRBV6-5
TGTGCCAGCAGTTACTTTGGTGGCAACCAAGAGACCCAGTACTTC
CASSYFGGNQETQYF
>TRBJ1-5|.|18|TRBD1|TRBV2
TGTGCCAGCAGTGAAGAGGTTCGGACAGGGTTAGTGGGTCAGCCCCAGCATTTT
CASSEEVRTGLVGQPQHF
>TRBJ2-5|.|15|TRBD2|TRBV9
TGTGCCAGCAGCGTAGGGACTAGCGGACAAGAGACCCAGTACTTC
CASSVGTSGQETQYF
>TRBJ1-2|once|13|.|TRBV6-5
TGTGCCAGCAGTTACGAAGGGACTGGTGGCTACACCTTC
CASSYEGTGGYTF
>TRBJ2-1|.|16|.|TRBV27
TGTGCCAGCAGTTTATCGGCGGAGGGATATGGGCTTGAGCAGTTCTTC
CASSLSAEGYGLEQFF
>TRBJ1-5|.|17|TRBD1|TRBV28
TGTGCCACCGGGACTGATTACGAGACAGGGTCTTATCAGCCCCAGCATTTT
CATGTDYETGSYQPQHF
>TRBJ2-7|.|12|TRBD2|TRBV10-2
TGCGCCAGTAGCGGGGGGGCCTACGAGCAGTACTTC
CASSGGAYEQYF
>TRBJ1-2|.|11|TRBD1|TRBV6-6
TGTGCCAGCAGTGCAGGGGGTGGCTACACCTTC
CASSAGGGYTF
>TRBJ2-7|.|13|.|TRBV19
TGTGCCAGTAGTGGGGATAATTCCTACGAGCAGTACTTC
CASSGDNSYEQYF
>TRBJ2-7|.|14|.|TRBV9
TGTGCCAGCAGCGTAGTTGAGACTACCTACGAGCAGTACTTC
CASSVVETTYEQYF
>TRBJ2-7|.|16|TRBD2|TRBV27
TGTGCCAGCAGTTTATCGGTCGCAGCGGGGGACTACGAGCAGTACTTC
CASSLSVAAGDYEQYF
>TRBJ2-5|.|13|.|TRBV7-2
TGTGCCAGCAGCTCCGCCAACCAAGAGACCCAGTACTTC
CASSSANQETQYF
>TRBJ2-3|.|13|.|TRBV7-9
TGTGCCAGCACCTCGATGGTCACAGATACGCAGTATTTT
CASTSMVTDTQYF
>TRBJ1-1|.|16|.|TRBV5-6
TGTGCCAGCAGCTTGTTAGTGGTGGGCGGGAACACTGAAGCTTTCTTT
CASSLLVVGGNTEAFF
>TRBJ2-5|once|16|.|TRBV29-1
TGCAGCGTTGAAGATCTAAGTTTGCCATCGTTAGAGACCCAGTACTTC
CSVEDLSLPSLETQYF
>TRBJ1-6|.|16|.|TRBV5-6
TGTGCCAGCAGTTTGGACGGGAGCTCCTATAATTCACCCCTCCACTTT
CASSLDGSSYNSPLHF
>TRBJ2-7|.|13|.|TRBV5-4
TGTGCCAGCAGCTTGGGGGACGGTGGGGAGCAGTACTTC
CASSLGDGGEQYF
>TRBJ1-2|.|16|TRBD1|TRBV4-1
TGCGCCAGCAGCCAAGAAGACGGACAGGGTTTTTACGGCTACACCTTC
CASSQEDGQGFYGYTF
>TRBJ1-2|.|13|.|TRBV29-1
TGCAGCGTTGGGGAGAGACAGGACTATGGCTACACCTTC
CSVGERQDYGYTF
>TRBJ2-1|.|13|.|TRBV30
TGTGCCTGGAGTGGAGACGGTTACAATGAGCAGTTCTTC
CAWSGDGYNEQFF
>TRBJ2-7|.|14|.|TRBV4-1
TGCGCCAGCAGCCAAGTTACCCAGGGCTACGAGCAGTACTTC
CASSQVTQGYEQYF
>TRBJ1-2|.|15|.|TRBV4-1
TGCGCCAGCAGCCAAGAAATGTTTCAGGGCAATGGCTACACCTTC
CASSQEMFQGNGYTF
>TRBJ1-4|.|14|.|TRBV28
TGTGCCAGCAGTTCGGGGACTTCCAATGAAAAACTGTTTTTT
CASSSGTSNEKLFF
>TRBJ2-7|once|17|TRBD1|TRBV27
TGTGCCAGCAGTTTCCTTGGACAGGGACACCCCTCCTACGAGCAGTACTTC
CASSFLGQGHPSYEQYF
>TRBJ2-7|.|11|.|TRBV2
TGTGCCAGCAGCGCAGAATCCGAGCAGTACTTC
CASSAESEQYF
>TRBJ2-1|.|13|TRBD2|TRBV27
TGTGCCAGCCAGACTAGCGGGAACGATGAGCAGTTCTTC
CASQTSGNDEQFF
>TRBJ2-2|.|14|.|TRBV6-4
TGTGCCAGCCCAGGGAACGACTACACCGGGGAGCTGTTTTTT
CASPGNDYTGELFF
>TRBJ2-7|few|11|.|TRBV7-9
TGTGCCAGCAGCTTAGGGAACGAGCAGTACTTC
CASSLGNEQYF
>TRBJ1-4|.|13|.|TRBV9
TGTGCCAGCAGCGTATATGATGGTACGGAACTGTTTTTT
CASSVYDGTELFF
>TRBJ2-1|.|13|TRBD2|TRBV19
TGTGCCACTACTAGCGGGACCTACAATGAGCAGTTCTTC
CATTSGTYNEQFF
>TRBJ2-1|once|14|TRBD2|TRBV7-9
TGTGCCAGCAGCACCGGACTAGCGGGAAATGAGCAGTTCTTC
CASSTGLAGNEQFF
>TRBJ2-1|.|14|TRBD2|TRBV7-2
TGTGCCAGCAGCCTAGCGGGGGGGCGAAATGAGCAGTTCTTC
CASSLAGGRNEQFF
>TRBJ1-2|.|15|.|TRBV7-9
TGTGCCAGCAGCTTAGAGGTTGGGAGAAACTATGGCTACACCTTC
CASSLEVGRNYGYTF
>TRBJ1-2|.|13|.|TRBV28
TGTGCCAGCACCCCCTGGGGTTACTATGGCTACACCTTC
CASTPWGYYGYTF
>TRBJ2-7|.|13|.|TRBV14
TGTGCCAGCAGCCACGGCTCTTTCTACGAGCAGTACTTC
CASSHGSFYEQYF
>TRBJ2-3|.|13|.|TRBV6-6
TGTGCCAGCAGTTACTACACGACAGATACGCAGTATTTT
CASSYYTTDTQYF
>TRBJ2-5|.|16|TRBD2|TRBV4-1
TGCGCCAGCAGCCAAGGGGTTAGCGGGGTCCAAGAGACCCAGTACTTC
CASSQGVSGVQETQYF
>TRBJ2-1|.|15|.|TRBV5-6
TGTGCCAGCAGCGGCGGGACGCTCTCCTACAATGAGCAGTTCTTC
CASSGGTLSYNEQFF
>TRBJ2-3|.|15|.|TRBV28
TGTGCCAGCAGTTTCCGCCTAGGGAGCACAGATACGCAGTATTTT
CASSFRLGSTDTQYF
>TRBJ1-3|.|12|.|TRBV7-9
TGTGCCAGCAGCTTAGTCGAAAACACCATATATTTT
CASSLVENTIYF
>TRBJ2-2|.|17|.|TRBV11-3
TGTGCCAGCAGCTTAGATCCTGCTAGCGAGAACACCGGGGAGCTGTTTTTT
CASSLDPASENTGELFF
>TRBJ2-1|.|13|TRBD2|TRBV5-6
TGTGCCAGCAGCTGGGGAGGGGAGCGGGAGCAGTTCTTC
CASSWGGEREQFF
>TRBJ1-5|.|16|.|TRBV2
TGTGCCAGCAGTGAATGGAACGGATTTTCGAATCAGCCCCAGCATTTT
CASSEWNGFSNQPQHF
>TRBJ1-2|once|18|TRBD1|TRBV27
TGTGCCAGCAGTTTAGACCCTCGGGCTGAGACAGGGAGCTATGGCTACACCTTC
CASSLDPRAETGSYGYTF
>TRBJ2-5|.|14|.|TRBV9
TGTGCCAGCAGCTGGGGGGTATCCGGAGATGACCAGTACTTC
CASSWGVSGDDQYF
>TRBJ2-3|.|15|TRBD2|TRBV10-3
TGTGCCACCTTTCCAGCGGGAGGTTACACAGATACGCAGTATTTT
CATFPAGGYTDTQYF
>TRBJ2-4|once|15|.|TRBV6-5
TGTGCCAGCAGGCCCTACAGCCTTCCGGGAAACATTCAGTACTTC
CASRPYSLPGNIQYF
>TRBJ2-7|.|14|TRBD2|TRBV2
TGTGCCAGCAGTTCACTAGCGGGAGGCTACGAGCAGTACTTC
CASSSLAGGYEQYF
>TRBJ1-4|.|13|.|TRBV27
TGTGCCAGCAGTTTACGGGGGCATGAAAAACTGTTTTTT
CASSLRGHEKLFF
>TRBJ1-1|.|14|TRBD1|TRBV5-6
TGTGCCAGCAGTCATGGGACAGGGATAACTGAAGCTTTCTTT
CASSHGTGITEAFF
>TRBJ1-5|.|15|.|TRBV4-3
TGCGCCAGCAGCCAAGATACGGCAAGCAATCAGCCCCAGCATTTT
CASSQDTASNQPQHF
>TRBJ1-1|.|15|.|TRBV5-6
TGTGCCAGCAGCTTGGGCCAGGCCCTGAACACTGAAGCTTTCTTT
CASSLGQALNTEAFF
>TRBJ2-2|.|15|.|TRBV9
TGTGCCAGCAGCGTAGCAGGGTTCTCCACCGGGGAGCTGTTTTTT
CASSVAGFSTGELFF
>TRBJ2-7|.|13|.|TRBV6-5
TGTGCCAGCAGTTACAGGGAGTCCCACGAGCAGTACTTC
CASSYRESHEQYF